This T cell receptor beta chain came from a study of cytomegalovirus exposure and HLA in healthy donors. The CDR3 covers 17 residues. The trim removed 3 bases at V and 2 bases at J, leaving 9 bases unmatched. Germline loops: CDR1 LNHNV, CDR2 YYDKDF (reference sequence). The PCR made use of 60 Vbeta and 13 Jbeta primers. The assay was immunoSEQ multiplex PCR, and TCRdb's table has in-frame clones only and misses some. This sample has fewer than 200,000 clones, with roughly 68% found just once. The V gene is TRBV15, the J gene TRBJ1-5, with 8 bases matching TRBD1. This TCR was recovered from a woman in her twenties or thirties in good health and CMV-seronegative. What was sequenced was PBMCs. Written as DNA, the CDR3 is TGTGCCACCAGCAGCGAACGGACAGGGTCGGGCAATCAGCCCCAGCATTTT. Residues: CATSSERTGSGNQPQHF.